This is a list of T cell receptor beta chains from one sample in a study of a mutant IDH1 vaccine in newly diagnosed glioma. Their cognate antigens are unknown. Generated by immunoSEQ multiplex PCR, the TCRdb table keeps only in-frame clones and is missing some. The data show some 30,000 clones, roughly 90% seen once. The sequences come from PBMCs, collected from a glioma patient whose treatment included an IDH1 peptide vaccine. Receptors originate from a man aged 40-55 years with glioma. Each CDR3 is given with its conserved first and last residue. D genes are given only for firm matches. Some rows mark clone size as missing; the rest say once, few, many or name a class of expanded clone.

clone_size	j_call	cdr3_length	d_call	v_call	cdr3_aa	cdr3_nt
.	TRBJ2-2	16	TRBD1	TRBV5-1	CASSLGDRLNTGELFF	TGCGCCAGCAGCTTGGGGGACAGGCTTAATACCGGGGAGCTGTTTTTT
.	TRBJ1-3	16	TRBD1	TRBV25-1	CASSGWTGNSGNTIYF	TGTGCCAGCAGTGGTTGGACAGGGAACTCTGGAAACACCATATATTTT
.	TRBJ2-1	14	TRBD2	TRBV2	CASSDLLAGDEQFF	TGTGCCAGCAGTGACCTACTAGCGGGGGACGAGCAGTTCTTC
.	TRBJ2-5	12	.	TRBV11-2	CASSYLTQAQYF	TGTGCCAGCAGCTACCTTACCCAGGCCCAGTACTTC
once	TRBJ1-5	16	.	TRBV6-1	CASSALTGYSNQPQHF	TGTGCCAGCAGTGCCCTAACAGGTTATAGCAATCAGCCCCAGCATTTT
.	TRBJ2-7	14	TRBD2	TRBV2	CASSDGGDSYEQYF	TGTGCCAGCAGTGACGGGGGGGACTCCTACGAGCAGTACTTC
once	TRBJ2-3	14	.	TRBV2	CASMLQGSTDTQYF	TGTGCCAGCATGTTACAGGGTTCCACAGATACGCAGTATTTT
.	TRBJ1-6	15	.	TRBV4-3	CASSQDNGNNSPLHF	TGCGCCAGCAGCCAAGATAACGGAAATAATTCACCCCTCCACTTT
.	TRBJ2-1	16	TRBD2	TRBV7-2	CASSLEGSGREYEQFF	TGTGCCAGCAGCTTAGAGGGTAGCGGGAGGGAATATGAGCAGTTCTTC
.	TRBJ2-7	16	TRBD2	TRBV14	CASSLRAGGAAREQYF	TGTGCCAGCAGCCTCAGGGCGGGAGGAGCCGCAAGGGAGCAGTACTTC
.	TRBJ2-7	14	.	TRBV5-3	CARSLIDILYEQYF	TGTGCCAGAAGCTTGATAGATATTCTCTACGAGCAGTACTTC
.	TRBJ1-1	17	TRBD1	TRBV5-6	CASSGLQTGGGDTEAFF	TGTGCCAGCAGCGGACTTCAGACAGGGGGTGGGGACACTGAAGCTTTCTTT
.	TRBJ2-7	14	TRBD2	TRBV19	CASGAGGTSYEQYF	TGTGCCAGTGGCGCGGGAGGTACCTCCTACGAGCAGTACTTC
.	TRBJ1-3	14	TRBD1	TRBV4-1	CASSQAGGGNTIYF	TGCGCCAGCAGCCAAGCAGGGGGCGGAAACACCATATATTTT
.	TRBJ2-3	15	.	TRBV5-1	CASSLEGGDADTQYF	TGCGCCAGCAGCTTGGAGGGAGGTGATGCAGATACGCAGTATTTT
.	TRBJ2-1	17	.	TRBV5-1	CASSLRPSLSSYNEQFF	TGCGCCAGCAGCTTGAGGCCTAGCCTGAGCTCCTACAATGAGCAGTTCTTC
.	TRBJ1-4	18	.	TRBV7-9	CASSSGQTSRVWDEKLFF	TGTGCCAGCAGCTCAGGACAGACGTCCCGAGTTTGGGATGAAAAACTGTTTTTT